Shown below are 31 T cell receptor beta chains from a single sample sequenced in a study of blood T cell repertoires in COVID-19. TCRdb's table, derived via immunoSEQ multiplex PCR, lists solely in-frame clones and lacks some. The data hold fewer than 200,000 clones, with about 79% observed a single time. The sequenced sample consisted of peripheral blood. The receptors shown here come from a woman aged 70-85 years with acute or convalescent COVID-19.

V usage is TRBV30 and J usage is TRBJ1-2; no clear D. Trimming pared 1 base from V and 2 bases from J, leaving 17 bases between. Germline V gene sequence: CDR1 GTSNPN, CDR2 SVGIG (reference sequence). The CDR3 loop spans 16 amino acids. The CDR3 DNA reads TGTGCCTGGAGTGCTATTTCGTCGGGAGGCAACTATGGCTACACCTTC. This translates into CAWSAISSGGNYGYTF.

The table lists this clone with a few counts. V gene TRBV19 combines with J gene TRBJ1-6; TRBD1 agrees at 7 bases. Germline V lookup: CDR1 LNHDA, CDR2 SQIVND (reference sequence). The CDR3 contains 16 residues. With V trimmed by 6 bases and J by 7 bases, 12 bases remained unmatched. Here the CDR3 DNA reads TGTGCCAGTAGAACTACAGGGGATCCTGGGAATTCACCCCTCCACTTT. Translating gives CASRTTGDPGNSPLHF.

This clone was recorded once. The chain is built from TRBV23-1 and TRBJ1-1, with D uncertain. Being an ORF, TRBV23-1 has a function that is uncertain. Trimming cost V 6 bases and J 4 bases, with 9 bases left between them. The CDR3 runs to 12 residues. DNA for the CDR3: TGCGCCAGCAGCCCAGAGGGCACTGAAGCTTTCTTT. Its translation: CASSPEGTEAFF.

V usage is TRBV7-2 and J usage is TRBJ2-3; D possibly corresponds to TRBD1 (5 bases). The CDR3 is made up of 15 amino acids. The germline V and J ends were trimmed by 0 bases and 1 base, with 8 bases remaining between them. From germline, CDR1 is SGHTA and CDR2 FQGNSA. The CDR3 nucleotides are TGTGCCAGCAGCTTAGCGGCAGGGCGCACAGATACGCAGTATTTT. Its protein is CASSLAAGRTDTQYF.

The chain employs TRBV2 and TRBJ1-1; D is perhaps TRBD1 (6 bases). There are 15 residues in the CDR3. Trimming pared 4 bases from V and 0 bases from J, leaving 12 bases between. From germline, CDR1 is SNHLY and CDR2 FYNNEI. Written as DNA, the CDR3 is TGTGCCAGCAGTGGGGACATCGCCATGAACACTGAAGCTTTCTTT. Its translation is CASSGDIAMNTEAFF.

The chain couples TRBV5-6 to TRBJ2-1; the match to TRBD1 covers 7 bases. Germline values: CDR1 SGHDT, CDR2 YYEEEE. The CDR3 is 15 amino acids. V lost 4 bases and J lost 0; bases outside the gene matches: 4. This CDR3 reads CASSQDRSSYNEQFF. CDR3 sequence (DNA): TGTGCCAGCAGCCAGGACAGGAGCTCCTACAATGAGCAGTTCTTC.

The chain couples TRBV6-5 to TRBJ1-2; D not resolved. V was pared by 5 bases and J by 8 bases, with 12 bases between. CDR1 and CDR2 (germline): MNHEY, SVGAGI. This CDR3 is built from 12 residues. The CDR3: CASSLGGGGYTF. In DNA form, the CDR3 reads TGTGCCAGCAGTCTGGGTGGCGGGGGCTACACCTTC.

The chain joins TRBV4-2 to TRBJ1-2, with 8 bases aligning to TRBD1. CDR3 length: 14 amino acids. The V gene end was trimmed by 4 bases and the J gene end by 1 base; junction bases not matched to a gene: 2. The V gene's germline CDR1 is LGHNA and CDR2 YNFKEQ. CDR3 amino acids: CASSPDRGNYGYTF. The CDR3 DNA reads TGTGCCAGCAGCCCAGACAGGGGTAACTATGGCTACACCTTC.

The rearrangement joins TRBV18 to TRBJ2-1, with D perhaps matching TRBD1 (6 bases). Trimming took off 3 bases at V and 7 bases at J, with 16 bases between the two ends. The CDR3 covers 15 residues. Germline CDR1 KGHSH, CDR2 LQKENI. The CDR3: CASSPGAGAGNEQFF. The CDR3 nucleotides read TGTGCCAGCTCACCCGGCGCAGGGGCTGGGAATGAGCAGTTCTTC.

The table lists this clone with a few counts. V gene TRBV5-1 combines with J gene TRBJ1-2; TRBD1 aligns across 8 bases. V was pared by 5 bases and J by 5 bases, with 11 bases of the junction left unmatched. CDR1 is SGHRS, CDR2 YFSETQ, per germline. The CDR3 extends over 15 amino acids. CDR3 region: CASRGGQGASYGYTF. CDR3 DNA: TGCGCCAGCAGGGGCGGCCAGGGGGCGTCTTATGGCTACACCTTC. The full variable domain, rest sourced from reference TRBV5-1 and TRBJ1-2, is KAGVTQTPRYLIKTRGQQVTLSCSPISGHRSVSWYQQTPGQGLQFLFEYFSETQRNKGNFPGRFSGRQFSNSRSEMNVSTLELGDSALYLCASRGGQGASYGYTFGSGTRLTVV.

The chain joins TRBV3-1 (or the pseudogene TRBV3-2) to TRBJ2-1; TRBD2 aligns across 12 bases. With 1 base clipped from V and 9 bases from J, the junction kept 7 bases outside the gene matches. This CDR3 spans 16 amino acids. CDR1 LGHDT and CDR2 YNNKEL come from the germline V gene (reference sequence). The CDR3 DNA sequence: TGTGCCAGCAGCCAAGGACTAGCGGGAGTATCCGGTGAGCAGTTCTTC. The encoded protein is CASSQGLAGVSGEQFF.

This clone has more than one count but fewer than ten. The chain combines TRBV7-2 with TRBJ2-3, with 7 bases that match TRBD1. This CDR3 spans 15 amino acids. Trimming removed 0 bases from V and 0 bases from J; junction bases left unmatched: 0. Germline assignment: CDR1 SGHTA and CDR2 FQGNSA. CDR3: CASSLAGQSTDTQYF. In DNA, the CDR3 is TGTGCCAGCAGCTTAGCGGGACAGAGCACAGATACGCAGTATTTT.

The chain combines TRBV29-1 with TRBJ1-2, with 9 bases that match TRBD1. The CDR3 consists of 15 residues. Germline CDR1 reads SQVTM; CDR2 reads ANQGSEA. The J segment lost 7 bases and the V segment lost 6 bases, leaving 15 bases of the junction unmatched. This chain's CDR3 is CSVDRDRVKFSGYTF. As DNA, the CDR3 is TGCAGCGTCGACCGGGACAGGGTTAAATTTAGTGGCTACACCTTC.

This clone was seen once. This chain connects TRBV7-2 to TRBJ2-1; 10 nucleotides align to TRBD2. This CDR3 is built from 17 residues. The germline gives CDR1 SGHTA, CDR2 FQGNSA. After removal of 1 base from V and 4 bases from J, the junction contained 7 bases not matched to a gene. The CDR3 nucleotides are TGTGCCAGCAGCTTAGACTTAGCTAGCGGGAGTTACAATGAGCAGTTCTTC. Translating it yields CASSLDLASGSYNEQFF.

The chain is built from TRBV9 and TRBJ2-5, with D tentatively TRBD1 (6 bases). The germline V gene encodes CDR1 SGDLS and CDR2 YYNGEE. This CDR3 is built from 15 residues. The V end lost 0 bases, the J end lost 0 bases, and 9 bases lay between the germline ends. CDR3 residues: CASSVGTANQETQYF. Written as DNA, the CDR3 is TGTGCCAGCAGCGTAGGGACAGCGAACCAAGAGACCCAGTACTTC.

This chain connects TRBV10-2 to TRBJ1-2; 9 bases map to TRBD1. CDR3 length: 13 amino acids. Trimming at V came to 6 bases and at J to 4 bases, leaving 3 bases not matched to a gene. Germline CDR1 WSHSY, CDR2 SAAADI. CDR3 in amino acids: CASRPDRGYGYTF. For the CDR3, the DNA is TGCGCCAGCAGACCGGACAGGGGCTATGGCTACACCTTC.

V gene TRBV19 combines with J gene TRBJ1-6; D call uncertain. V dropped 7 bases and J dropped 8 bases, with 12 bases sitting between them. Germline V gene data show CDR1 as LNHDA and CDR2 as SQIVND (reference sequence). This CDR3 spans 13 amino acids. CDR3 nucleotide sequence: TGTGCCAGTACCTCCGACTCCTATTCACCCCTCCACTTT. This gives the protein CASTSDSYSPLHF.

The genes are TRBV7-9 and TRBJ2-1; TRBD2 agrees at 7 bases. The germline V gene encodes CDR1 SEHNR and CDR2 FQNEAQ (reference sequence). V dropped 10 bases and J dropped 0; count of bases not matched to a gene: 9. The CDR3 spans 15 residues. CDR3: CATRAGMSSYNEQFF. The CDR3 DNA is TGTGCCACCAGAGCGGGGATGAGCTCCTACAATGAGCAGTTCTTC.

The rearrangement joins TRBV27 to TRBJ1-1, with D uncertain. Germline lookup yields CDR1 MNHEY and CDR2 SMNVEV (reference sequence). Trimming left V 5 bases short and J 7 bases short, with 17 bases between. The CDR3 runs 14 residues. CDR3 amino acids: CASSPSIWSGEAFF. DNA of the CDR3: TGTGCCAGCAGTCCCAGTATTTGGTCGGGTGAAGCTTTCTTT.

This clone was seen once. The V gene is TRBV6-1, the J gene TRBJ2-2, with TRBD2 as a possible D gene (5 bases). The CDR3 is 16 residues long. From germline, CDR1 is MNHNS and CDR2 SASEGT. The V gene lost 1 base and the J gene lost 6 bases, with 15 bases spanning the gap. Here the CDR3 DNA reads TGTGCCAGCAGTGAAGTTTCCGGGGTCTCCCCCGGGGAGCTGTTTTTT. This translates into CASSEVSGVSPGELFF.

The V call is TRBV19, the J call TRBJ1-1, with a weak D call TRBD1 (6 bases). The CDR3 sequence is 14 residues long. The germline CDR1 and CDR2 sequences are LNHDA and SQIVND (reference sequence). Between the trimmed V and J ends, which lost 8 bases and 0 bases, there was a span of 13 bases. The CDR3 protein is CASSPQGMNTEAFF. The DNA of the CDR3 is TGTGCCAGTTCCCCCCAGGGGATGAACACTGAAGCTTTCTTT.

This clone was picked up a small number of times. The rearrangement joins TRBV7-2 to TRBJ2-2; 11 positions agree with TRBD1. This CDR3 has 15 amino acids. Germline V gives CDR1 SGHTA, CDR2 FQGNSA. The junction had 3 bases not matched to a gene; V was cut back by 3 bases and J by 6 bases. CDR3 bases: TGTGCCAGCAGCTTGGGGACAGGGGGAGCCGGGGAGCTGTTTTTT. It codes for CASSLGTGGAGELFF.

This chain links TRBV6-5 with TRBJ2-7, with 8 bases identical to TRBD2. The CDR3 spans 13 residues. Per germline, CDR1 MNHEY and CDR2 SVGAGI. V shed 6 bases, J shed 5 bases, and the junction held 6 bases outside the gene matches. The CDR3 is CASSQGLGDEQYF. Written as DNA, the CDR3 is TGTGCCAGCAGCCAGGGACTAGGCGACGAGCAGTACTTC.

V usage is TRBV19 and J usage is TRBJ1-1; 7 nucleotides agree with TRBD1. Germline CDR1 is LNHDA and CDR2 is SQIVND (reference sequence). J gave up 2 bases and V 7 bases, and 4 bases lay outside the gene matches. This CDR3 is 13 amino acids long. CDR3 protein: CASTDRVNTEAFF. In DNA form, the CDR3 reads TGTGCCAGTACTGACAGGGTTAACACTGAAGCTTTCTTT.

The chain employs TRBV29-1 and TRBJ2-1; D may be TRBD1 (5 bases). V dropped 5 bases and J dropped 8 bases, with 16 bases sitting between them. The CDR3 extends over 13 amino acids. Germline CDR1 and CDR2: SQVTM and ANQGSEA. In DNA form, the CDR3 reads TGCAGCGTTCGAGTCAGGGTGGATTATGAGCAGTTCTTC. This translates into CSVRVRVDYEQFF.

The chain employs TRBV6-6 and TRBJ2-1; 9 bases align to TRBD2. This CDR3 comprises 15 residues. The germline V gene encodes CDR1 MNHNY and CDR2 SVGAGI (reference sequence). V was pared by 6 bases and J by 6 bases, with 9 bases of the junction left unmatched. CDR3: CASSRSGLAANEQFF. The CDR3 DNA is TGTGCCAGCAGCCGATCGGGACTAGCCGCCAATGAGCAGTTCTTC.

The chain links TRBV5-1 to TRBJ2-2, with 10 positions matching TRBD1. V lost 4 bases to trimming and J lost 6 bases; unmatched junction nucleotides: 6. The CDR3 contains 15 residues. Germline loops: CDR1 SGHRS, CDR2 YFSETQ. This CDR3 is CASSEGQGRAGELFF. The CDR3 nucleotides read TGCGCCAGCAGCGAGGGACAGGGGAGGGCCGGGGAGCTGTTTTTT.

This chain uses TRBV5-5 with TRBJ2-3; 8 nucleotides agree with TRBD2. With 3 bases clipped from V and 0 bases from J, the junction kept 6 bases outside the gene matches. The CDR3 covers 16 residues. Germline CDR1 SGHKS, CDR2 YYEKEE (reference sequence). Here the CDR3 DNA reads TGTGCCAGCAGCTCGCCGGTAGCGGGAAGCACAGATACGCAGTATTTT. It specifies CASSSPVAGSTDTQYF.

The rearrangement joins TRBV5-1 to TRBJ1-5; 9 bases map to TRBD1. The germline gives CDR1 SGHRS, CDR2 YFSETQ. The CDR3 consists of 14 residues. V was pared by 4 bases and J by 7 bases, with 6 bases of the junction left unmatched. CDR3 nucleotide sequence: TGCGCCAGCAGCCCAGGACAGGGGACACAGCCCCAGCATTTT. It is translated as CASSPGQGTQPQHF.

This rearrangement joins TRBV6-5 to TRBJ2-5; 7 nucleotides match TRBD2. Germline V lookup: CDR1 MNHEY, CDR2 SVGAGI. V lost 7 bases to trimming and J lost 7 bases; unmatched junction nucleotides: 12. This CDR3 comprises 14 residues. CDR3 region: CASKPTGGVGTQYF. DNA for the CDR3: TGTGCCAGCAAGCCGACGGGAGGCGTCGGGACCCAGTACTTC.

V gene TRBV7-9 combines with J gene TRBJ2-7; tentatively, D is TRBD1 (5 bases). The CDR3 totals 16 residues. From germline, CDR1 is SEHNR and CDR2 FQNEAQ (reference sequence). V gave up 5 bases and J gave up 2 bases, with 19 bases separating them. CDR3 DNA: TGTGCCAGCAGCCCAAAGGCCGACAGTACGGCCTACGAGCAGTACTTC. Translation gives CASSPKADSTAYEQYF. Full variable domain (outside the CDR3, taken from reference TRBV7-9 and TRBJ2-7): DTGVSQNPRHKITKRGQNVTFRCDPISEHNRLYWYRQTLGQGPEFLTYFQNEAQLEKSRLLSDRFSAERPKGSFSTLEIQRTEQGDSAMYLCASSPKADSTAYEQYFGPGTRLTVT.